This TCR beta chain is drawn from a study of siplizumab effects on memory and regulatory T cells. Study observations and caveats: Solely a minor proportion of alloreactive clones could be assigned to unstimulated subsets. Memory cells that were CD4+ and unstimulated gave rise to alloreactive sequences, which siplizumab significantly reduced. Naive T cells seemed more diverse than memory cells; they also seemed major alloresponse contributors.

Repertoires were generated with immunoSEQ multiplex PCR, while TCRdb's copy carries only in-frame clones and drops some. The sample shows around 120,000 clones, approximately 94% of them seen only once. Between the trimmed V and J ends, which lost 6 bases and 2 bases, there was a span of 7 bases. Germline V gene sequence: CDR1 ENHRY, CDR2 SYGVKD. The CDR3 contains 13 residues. Note on this clone: Its target is unknown.

The sequence came from a human donor in good health. Sequencing used non-Treg CD4+ T cells sorted from blood. This chain joins TRBV10-3 and TRBJ2-2, with D possibly being TRBD1 (6 bases). The CDR3 reads CAIRGHNTGELFF. The CDR3 DNA is TGTGCCATCAGGGGACACAACACCGGGGAGCTGTTTTTT.